This T cell receptor beta chain was captured in a study of regulatory T cells in long-lasting Graves disease. Documented time point: newly diagnosed GD, antithyroid drugs for less than 3 months. PBMCs were the source of the RNA used for TCR sequencing. Study findings and constraints: Accuracy may have been reduced by the small sample size.

TCR beta libraries were built with iRepertoire HTBI primers and Arm-PCR of CDR3 regions. Methods used by the authors: Samples collectively showed 62 TRBV and 14 TRBJ segments. TCRdb processed the multiplex PCR reads anew with MiXCR; each CDR3 protein has one entry. TCRdb's processing, not the authors', yielded these V and J calls. The repertoire includes under 800,000 distinct CDR3 sequences, around 17% of them detected once, and 15% to 20% sits in the top ten. This clonotype was found many times. Its antigen is unidentified. CDR3 length: 12 amino acids. Looked up from germline, CDR1 is LGHDT and CDR2 is YNNKEL (reference sequence). The V and J ends lost 2 bases and 10 bases respectively, with 9 bases between them. The sample was also reused in another study, on T cells in Graves' hyperthyroidism and ophthalmopathy. That source notes: HTBI primers were the set used in a first-round RT-PCR of the TCR CDR3.

The V and J genes are TRBV3-1 and TRBJ1-3, with unresolved D. This TCR was recovered from a young woman with Graves disease. The sequencing here drew on peripheral blood mononuclear cells (PBMCs), taken at new diagnosis, from a patient treated with antithyroid drugs. CDR3 bases: TGTGCCAGCAGCCAAACCGGGAATACCATATATTTT. Residues: CASSQTGNTIYF.